Below, one T cell receptor beta chain is given with its context. Its antigen remains unidentified. With 2 bases removed from V and 7 bases from J, the gap between germline ends came to 9 bases. This CDR3 has 11 amino acids. From germline, CDR1 is SQVTM and CDR2 ANQGSEA. Researchers used 5'RACE with constant-segment primers to make TCR alpha and TCR beta cDNA libraries that carry sample barcodes and UMIs. MiXCR, applied by TCRdb to the 5' RACE reads, yields one record per CDR3 protein. The sample has roughly 300,000 distinct CDR3 sequences, 8% to 10% seen once. The sample originates from a study of T-cell memory formation after mild COVID-19. In the study overall: TCR clusters mostly belonged to single donors.

Findings and caveats of the study: Contracting clones localized mainly to CM and EM when CD4+ and mainly to EMRA when CD8+. Some responding clones appeared in pre-infection memory, suggesting cross-reactive memory joined.

This sequence was found in a man between 18 and 29 years old who had mild COVID-19 (a few samples of this study predate the infection). Cell type and time point are not known. The sequencing sample was made of PBMCs or a T cell subset sorted from them (not recorded which). The chain is built from TRBV29-1 and TRBJ2-7; the D is unclear. This CDR3 reads CSVEIGWEQYF. The CDR3 DNA reads as TGCAGCGTTGAAATAGGTTGGGAGCAGTACTTC.